This T cell receptor beta chain was captured by sequencing in a study of human T cells and chemical hapten exposure. Specified time point: patch test 3, about 24 weeks after DPC sensitization. Treatment indicated: therapeutic diphenylcyclopropenone sensitization with weekly scalp DPC. Losses at the gene ends were 11 bases for V and 5 bases for J; bases not matched to a gene: 10. CDR1 and CDR2 from the germline V gene are MDHEN and SYDVKM. The CDR3 length is 13 residues. TCRdb processed the RACE reads anew with MiXCR; each CDR3 protein has one entry. The table lists more than 85,000 distinct CDR3 sequences, less than 40% of them singletons, with less than 3% in the top ten.

Sequenced material: whole blood, taken in connection with sensitization to the hapten diphenylcyclopropenone (DPC). This receptor was identified in a middle-aged man with alopecia areata. Some clones in this sample may be carry-over from other donors' samples. V and J are TRBV28 and TRBJ2-5; 8 bases align to TRBD2. The CDR3: CAGLAGTRETQYF. The CDR3 DNA sequence: TGTGCCGGTCTAGCGGGCACGAGGGAGACCCAGTACTTC. Together with reference TRBV28 and TRBJ2-5, the CDR3 gives the full variable domain: DVKVTQSSRYLVKRTGEKVFLECVQDMDHENMFWYRQDPGLGLRLIYFSYDVKMKEKGDIPEGYSVSREKKERFSLILESASTNQTSMYLCAGLAGTRETQYFGPGTRLLVL.